The 20 T cell receptor beta chains in this list originate from one sample, sequenced in a study of blood T cell repertoires in COVID-19. Sequencing used immunoSEQ multiplex PCR; TCRdb keeps in-frame clones, though not all of them. In the table there are about 63,000 clones, 90% to 95% of which are singletons. The source material was peripheral blood. The source of these receptors is a man aged 45 to 65 with active COVID-19.

In this sample, this clone turned up once. The chain links TRBV7-3 to TRBJ2-3, with 10 bases that match TRBD2. The CDR3 has 16 residues. Germline values: CDR1 SGHTA, CDR2 FQGTGA. Trimming took 3 bases from V and 3 from J; bases not matched to a gene: 6. The CDR3 here is CASSLGLAGVTDTQYF. The CDR3 region has the DNA TGTGCCAGCAGCTTGGGGCTAGCGGGAGTGACAGATACGCAGTATTTT.

The CDR3 is CASSQLGDEQFF. CDR3 nucleotide sequence: TGTGCCAGCAGCCAATTGGGAGATGAGCAGTTCTTC. The chain joins TRBV3-1 (or the pseudogene TRBV3-2) to TRBJ2-1, with a possible D match to TRBD2 (5 bases). Trimming left V 2 bases short and J 8 bases short, with 7 bases between. Germline CDR1 LGHDT, CDR2 YNNKEL (reference sequence). The CDR3 sequence is 12 residues long.

The rearrangement joins TRBV4-1 to TRBJ2-5; unclear D gene. The end of the DNA fits TRBJ2-7 better, so the J call may be wrong. Per the germline V gene, CDR1 is MGHRA and CDR2 is YSYEKL. CDR3 length: 12 residues. The CDR3 is CASSQDSLEQYF. For the CDR3, the DNA is TGCGCCAGCAGCCAAGATTCGCTCGAGCAGTACTTC.

The rearrangement uses TRBV5-5 and TRBJ1-1; D gene unclear. Germline V gene lookup returns CDR1 SGHKS and CDR2 YYEKEE (reference sequence). V dropped 4 bases and J dropped 3 bases, with 7 bases sitting between them. This CDR3 has 12 amino acids. The CDR3 sequence: CASSLTDTEAFF. CDR3 coding DNA: TGTGCCAGCAGCCTTACGGACACTGAAGCTTTCTTT.

The chain is built from TRBV20-1 and TRBJ2-7; TRBD2 agrees at 7 bases. CDR3 length equals 16 residues. Germline lookup yields CDR1 DFQATT and CDR2 SNEGSKA (reference sequence). V was clipped by 3 bases and J by 2 bases; unmatched bases: 13. The CDR3 protein is CSASDLTGTIPYEQYF. In DNA, the CDR3 is TGCAGTGCTAGTGATCTAACCGGGACTATCCCCTACGAGCAGTACTTC.

This chain uses TRBV6-5 with TRBJ1-2; 7 bases are a match to TRBD1. The trim removed 5 bases at V and 8 bases at J, leaving 11 bases unmatched. This CDR3 is built from 14 residues. CDR1 MNHEY and CDR2 SVGAGI come from the germline V gene. Written as DNA, the CDR3 is TGTGCCAGCAGTCGGACAGGCGTATTGGGAGGCTACACCTTC. Translation gives CASSRTGVLGGYTF.

The V gene is TRBV7-9, the J gene TRBJ2-7; D perhaps matches TRBD1 (5 bases). Deletions cut 3 bases from V and 5 bases from J, with 11 bases between. The germline V gene encodes CDR1 SEHNR and CDR2 FQNEAQ (reference sequence). CDR3 length: 13 residues. The CDR3, as DNA: TGTGCCAGCAGCTTTCCAGGGTCGGACGAGCAGTACTTC. Protein: CASSFPGSDEQYF.

The rearrangement joins TRBV9 to TRBJ2-3, with D perhaps TRBD1 (6 bases). The ends were cut back, 0 bases at V and 0 bases at J, with 11 bases in the middle. There are 16 residues in the CDR3. The germline V gene encodes CDR1 SGDLS and CDR2 YYNGEE. As DNA, the CDR3 is TGTGCCAGCAGCGTAGGGACAGCCTCTAGCACAGATACGCAGTATTTT. It encodes CASSVGTASSTDTQYF. The variable domain in full, with the rest retrieved from reference TRBV9 and TRBJ2-3, is DSGVTQTPKHLITATGQRVTLRCSPRSGDLSVYWYQQSLDQGLQFLIQYYNGEERAKGNILERFSAQQFPDLHSELNLSSLELGDSALYFCASSVGTASSTDTQYFGPGTRLTVL.

V usage is TRBV5-4 and J usage is TRBJ2-1, with D perhaps TRBD2 (6 bases). CDR3 length: 15 amino acids. The germline V and J ends were trimmed by 4 bases and 0 bases, with 11 bases remaining between them. Germline V gene lookup returns CDR1 SGHNT and CDR2 YYREEE (reference sequence). The CDR3 sequence: CASSRTGSSYNEQFF. The CDR3 nucleotides read TGTGCCAGCAGCAGGACCGGGAGCTCCTACAATGAGCAGTTCTTC.

This clone was seen a single time. V usage is TRBV27 and J usage is TRBJ2-2; 11 bases fit TRBD1. CDR3 length: 14 residues. V dropped 6 bases and J dropped 6; count of bases not matched to a gene: 3. The V gene's germline CDR1 is MNHEY and CDR2 SMNVEV (reference sequence). This CDR3 reads CASRWTGGPGELFF. The CDR3 nucleotides are TGTGCCAGCAGGTGGACAGGGGGCCCCGGGGAGCTGTTTTTT.

The chain recombines TRBV15 with TRBJ2-6, with 9 bases that match TRBD1. The CDR3 runs 23 residues. J lost 1 base, V lost 0 bases, and 19 bases had no gene match. The V gene's germline CDR1 is LNHNV and CDR2 YYDKDF (reference sequence). CDR3 region: CATSRDPKKTGGILRSGANVLTF. CDR3 nucleotides: TGTGCCACCAGCAGAGACCCAAAAAAGACAGGGGGAATCTTAAGGTCTGGGGCCAACGTCCTGACTTTC. Based on the CDR3 plus reference TRBV15 and TRBJ2-6, the full variable domain is DAMVIQNPRYQVTQFGKPVTLSCSQTLNHNVMYWYQQKSSQAPKLLFHYYDKDFNNEADTPDNFQSRRPNTSFCFLDIRSPGLGDTAMYLCATSRDPKKTGGILRSGANVLTFGAGSRLTVL.

The chain combines TRBV4-1 with TRBJ2-1; maybe TRBD2 (5 bases). Germline loops: CDR1 MGHRA, CDR2 YSYEKL. V was cut by 7 bases and J by 5 bases, with 27 bases left in between. The CDR3 is made up of 18 amino acids. CDR3 residues: CASILGVQGGHLNNEQFF. CDR3 in DNA: TGCGCCAGCATTCTCGGGGTTCAAGGCGGCCATCTAAACAATGAGCAGTTCTTC.

The chain recombines TRBV12-3 or TRBV12-4 with TRBJ1-2, with D tentatively TRBD1 (5 bases). The CDR3 loop spans 13 amino acids. With 6 bases removed from V and 7 bases from J, the gap between germline ends came to 15 bases. The CDR3 protein is CASSLRREGGYTF. The CDR3 nucleotides are TGTGCCAGCAGCCTCCGCAGGGAGGGTGGCTACACCTTC.

The V call is TRBV11-1, the J call TRBJ2-5, with D possibly being TRBD1 (6 bases). Trimming left V 5 bases short and J 4 bases short, with 11 bases between. Germline V gives CDR1 SGHAT, CDR2 FQDESV (reference sequence). This CDR3 has 13 residues. CDR3 sequence reads: CASSQNRVETQYF. CDR3 bases: TGTGCCAGCAGCCAAAACAGGGTAGAGACCCAGTACTTC.

CDR3 protein: CASGTGLAGLYEQYF. The CDR3 DNA reads TGTGCCAGCGGCACCGGACTAGCGGGCCTCTACGAGCAGTACTTC. The chain has TRBV11-3 and TRBJ2-7, with 11 nucleotides matching TRBD2. The CDR3 loop spans 15 amino acids. Germline V gives CDR1 SGHNT, CDR2 YENEEA. V lost 8 bases, J lost 3 bases, and 9 bases stayed unmatched.

The chain is built from TRBV4-1 and TRBJ2-3; possibly TRBD2 for D (6 bases). Germline CDR1 reads MGHRA; CDR2 reads YSYEKL. The CDR3 is made up of 19 amino acids. Deletions cut 0 bases from V and 1 base from J, with 20 bases between. The CDR3 nucleotides read TGCGCCAGCAGCCAAGATAGTGTCGGGAGTTCATCGCGCACAGATACGCAGTATTTT. Amino acid sequence: CASSQDSVGSSSRTDTQYF.

The chain joins TRBV9 to TRBJ2-7; 7 nucleotides match TRBD1. The CDR3 sequence is 12 residues long. The V gene end was trimmed by 9 bases and the J gene end by 4 bases; junction bases not matched to a gene: 7. Germline values: CDR1 SGDLS, CDR2 YYNGEE. DNA for the CDR3: TGTGCCACCAGACAGGGATTATACGAGCAGTACTTC. Its protein product is CATRQGLYEQYF.

V and J are TRBV7-2 and TRBJ2-7, with 9 bases matching TRBD2. Germline V CDR1 and CDR2: SGHTA, FQGNSA. This CDR3 contains 15 residues. V shed 4 bases and J 1 base; nucleotides not matched to a gene: 5. Here the CDR3 DNA reads TGTGCCAGCAGCTCTACGAGCGGGAGGTCCTACGAGCAGTACTTC. Its translation is CASSSTSGRSYEQYF.

This clone was seen just once. The chain couples TRBV27 to TRBJ1-4; D call uncertain. The CDR3 contains 15 residues. CDR1 and CDR2 from the germline V gene are MNHEY and SMNVEV (reference sequence). V was clipped by 2 bases and J by 8 bases, with 15 bases between them. The CDR3 sequence is CASSLTGPLYEKLFF. The DNA for the CDR3 is TGTGCCAGCAGTTTAACCGGTCCCCTCTACGAAAAACTGTTTTTT. Supplemented by reference TRBV27 and TRBJ1-4, the full variable domain reads EAQVTQNPRYLITVTGKKLTVTCSQNMNHEYMSWYRQDPGLGLRQIYYSMNVEVTDKGDVPEGYKVSRKEKRNFPLILESPSPNQTSLYFCASSLTGPLYEKLFFGSGTQLSVL.

The CDR3: CASSVEVAGDGELFF. For the CDR3, the DNA is TGTGCCAGCAGCGTAGAGGTAGCGGGGGACGGGGAGCTGTTTTTT. The rearrangement joins TRBV9 to TRBJ2-2; 9 nucleotides align to TRBD2. Germline-derived CDR1 and CDR2 are SGDLS and YYNGEE. The CDR3 covers 15 residues. Trimming removed 0 bases from V and 7 bases from J; junction bases left unmatched: 4.